Included here is one TCR beta chain sequence, with context. The CDR3 length is 15 residues. Germline loops: CDR1 MNHEY, CDR2 SVGEGT. Deletions cut 5 bases from V and 6 bases from J, with 19 bases between. Repertoires were generated with immunoSEQ multiplex PCR, while TCRdb's copy carries only in-frame clones and drops some. The sample yields 190,000 or so clones, around 85% seen once. This sample was included in a study of blood T cell repertoires in COVID-19. Study-level information: T cells, B-cell-depleted T cells, or PBMCs supplied cDNA or gDNA.

Sequencing was done on a sample of peripheral blood. The V gene is TRBV6-2 or TRBV6-3, the J gene TRBJ1-2; possible D gene TRBD1, 6 bases. This receptor was obtained from a woman of 80 years or more with acute or convalescent COVID-19. CDR3 in DNA: TGTGCCAGCAGTGAGCGGAGCAGGGGTTGGGATGGCTACACCTTC. As protein: CASSERSRGWDGYTF.